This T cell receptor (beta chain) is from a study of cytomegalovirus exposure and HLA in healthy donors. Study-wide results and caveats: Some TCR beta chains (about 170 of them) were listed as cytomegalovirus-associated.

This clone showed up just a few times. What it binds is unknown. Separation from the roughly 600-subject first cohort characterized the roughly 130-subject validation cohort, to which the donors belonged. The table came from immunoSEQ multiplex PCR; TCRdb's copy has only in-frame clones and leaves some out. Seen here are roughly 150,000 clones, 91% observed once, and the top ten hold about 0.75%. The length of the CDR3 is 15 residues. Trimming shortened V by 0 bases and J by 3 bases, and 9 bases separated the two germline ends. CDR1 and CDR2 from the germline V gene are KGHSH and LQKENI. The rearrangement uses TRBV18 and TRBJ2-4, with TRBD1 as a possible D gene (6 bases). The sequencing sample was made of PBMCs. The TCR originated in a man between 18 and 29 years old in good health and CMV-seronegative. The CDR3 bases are TGTGCCAGCTCACCACCGTCACAGGGCAAAAACATTCAGTACTTC. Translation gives CASSPPSQGKNIQYF.